The clone carrying this TCR beta chain appeared a single time. The germline V gene has CDR1 SEHNR and CDR2 FQNEAQ (reference sequence). V shed 4 bases, J shed 3 bases, and the junction held 4 bases outside the gene matches. The CDR3 contains 14 residues. Cohorts were determined from participant-reported clinical history. This sample is part of a study of blood T cell repertoires in COVID-19. Study in general: The United States, Italy and Spain supplied acute and convalescent COVID-19 samples.

The method was immunoSEQ multiplex PCR; TCRdb's version includes in-frame clones alone and lacks a portion of them. The table has 400,000 to 450,000 clones, 90% seen once; the top ten hold 0.6% to 0.7%. The chain is built from TRBV7-9 and TRBJ1-1; 8 bases match TRBD1. Sequenced: PBMCs or T cells enriched from blood (not recorded which). The source of this sequence is a man aged 18 to 29 who had recovered from COVID-19. CDR3 sequence reads: CASSYSTGDTEAFF. In nucleotides, the CDR3 is TGTGCCAGCAGCTATTCGACAGGGGACACTGAAGCTTTCTTT.